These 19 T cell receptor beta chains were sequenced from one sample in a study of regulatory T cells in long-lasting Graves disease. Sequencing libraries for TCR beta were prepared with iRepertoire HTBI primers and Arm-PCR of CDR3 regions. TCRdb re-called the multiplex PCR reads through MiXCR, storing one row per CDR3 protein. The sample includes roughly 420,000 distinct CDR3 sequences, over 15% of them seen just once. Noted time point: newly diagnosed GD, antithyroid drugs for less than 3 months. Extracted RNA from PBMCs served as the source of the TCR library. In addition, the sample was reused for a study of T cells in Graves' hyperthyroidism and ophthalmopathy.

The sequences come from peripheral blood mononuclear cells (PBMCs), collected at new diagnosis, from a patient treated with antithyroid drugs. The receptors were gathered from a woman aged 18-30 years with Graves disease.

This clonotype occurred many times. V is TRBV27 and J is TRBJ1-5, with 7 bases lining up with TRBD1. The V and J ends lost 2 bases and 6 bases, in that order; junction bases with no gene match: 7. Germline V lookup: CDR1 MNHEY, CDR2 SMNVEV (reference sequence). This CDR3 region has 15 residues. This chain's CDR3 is CASSLSRGTGQPQHF. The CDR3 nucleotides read TGTGCCAGCAGTTTAAGCAGGGGGACGGGTCAGCCCCAGCATTTT.

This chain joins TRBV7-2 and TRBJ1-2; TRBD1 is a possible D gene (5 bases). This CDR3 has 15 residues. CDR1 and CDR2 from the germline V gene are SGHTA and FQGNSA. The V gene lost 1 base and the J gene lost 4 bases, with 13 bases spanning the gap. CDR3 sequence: CASSLEGTASYGYTF. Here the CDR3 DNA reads TGTGCCAGCAGCTTAGAGGGGACCGCCTCCTATGGCTACACCTTC.

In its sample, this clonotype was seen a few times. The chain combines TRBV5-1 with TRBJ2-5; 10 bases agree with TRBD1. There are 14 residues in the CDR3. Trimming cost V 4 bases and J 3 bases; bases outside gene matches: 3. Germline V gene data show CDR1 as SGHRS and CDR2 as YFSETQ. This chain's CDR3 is CASSKTGGKETQYF. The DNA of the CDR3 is TGCGCCAGCAGCAAGACAGGGGGCAAAGAGACCCAGTACTTC.

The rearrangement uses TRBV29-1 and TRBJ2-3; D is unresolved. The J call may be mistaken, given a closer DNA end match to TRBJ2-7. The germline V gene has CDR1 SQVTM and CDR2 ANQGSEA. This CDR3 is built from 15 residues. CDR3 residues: CSAHSAVFSSYEQYF. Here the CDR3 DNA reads TGCAGCGCCCATTCGGCCGTCTTCTCTTCCTACGAGCAGTACTTC.

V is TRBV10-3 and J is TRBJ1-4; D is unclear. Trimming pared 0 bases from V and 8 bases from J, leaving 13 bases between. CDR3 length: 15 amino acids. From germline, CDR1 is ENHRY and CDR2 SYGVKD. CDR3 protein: CAISESSEGDEKLFF. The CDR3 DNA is TGTGCCATCAGTGAGTCCTCTGAGGGAGACGAAAAACTGTTTTTT.

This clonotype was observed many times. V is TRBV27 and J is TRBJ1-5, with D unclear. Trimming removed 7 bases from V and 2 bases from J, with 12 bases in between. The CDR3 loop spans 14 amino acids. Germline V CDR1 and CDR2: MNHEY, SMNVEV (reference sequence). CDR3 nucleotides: TGTGCCAGCAAAGACCCCGATGGCAATCAGCCCCAGCATTTT. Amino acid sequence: CASKDPDGNQPQHF.

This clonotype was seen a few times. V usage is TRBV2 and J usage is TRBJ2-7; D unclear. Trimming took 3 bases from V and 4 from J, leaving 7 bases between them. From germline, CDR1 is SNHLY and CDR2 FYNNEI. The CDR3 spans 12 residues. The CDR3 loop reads CASSDPIYEQYF. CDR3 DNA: TGTGCCAGCAGTGACCCGATTTACGAGCAGTACTTC. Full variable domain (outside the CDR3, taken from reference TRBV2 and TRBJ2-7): EPEVTQTPSHQVTQMGQEVILRCVPISNHLYFYWYRQILGQKVEFLVSFYNNEISEKSEIFDDQFSVERPDGSNFTLKIRSTKLEDSAMYFCASSDPIYEQYFGPGTRLTVT.

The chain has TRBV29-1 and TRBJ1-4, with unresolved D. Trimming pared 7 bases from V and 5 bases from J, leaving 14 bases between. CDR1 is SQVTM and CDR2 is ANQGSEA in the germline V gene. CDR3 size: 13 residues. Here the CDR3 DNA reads TGCAGCGGGGCTGACGGCACGAATGAAAAACTGTTTTTT. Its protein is CSGADGTNEKLFF.

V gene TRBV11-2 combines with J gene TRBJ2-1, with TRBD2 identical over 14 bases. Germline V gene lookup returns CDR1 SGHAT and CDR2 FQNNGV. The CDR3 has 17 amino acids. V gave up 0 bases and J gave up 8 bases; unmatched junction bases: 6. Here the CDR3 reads CASSLDTGLAGEYEQFF. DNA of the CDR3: TGTGCCAGCAGCTTAGATACGGGACTAGCGGGAGAGTATGAGCAGTTCTTC.

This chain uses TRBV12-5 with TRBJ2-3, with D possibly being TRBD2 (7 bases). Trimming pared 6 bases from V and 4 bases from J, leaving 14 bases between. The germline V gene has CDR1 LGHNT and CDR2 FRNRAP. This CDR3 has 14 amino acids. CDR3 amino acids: CASGWGGQPDTQYF. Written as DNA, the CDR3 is TGTGCTAGTGGCTGGGGGGGACAACCAGATACGCAGTATTTT.

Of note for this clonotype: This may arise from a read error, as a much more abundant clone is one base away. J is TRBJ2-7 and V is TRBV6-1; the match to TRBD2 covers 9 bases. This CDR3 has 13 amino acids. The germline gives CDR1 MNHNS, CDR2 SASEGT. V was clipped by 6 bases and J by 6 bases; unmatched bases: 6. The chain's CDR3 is CASRGGRAFEQYF. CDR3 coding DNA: TGTGCCAGCAGGGGCGGGAGGGCCTTCGAGCAGTACTTC.

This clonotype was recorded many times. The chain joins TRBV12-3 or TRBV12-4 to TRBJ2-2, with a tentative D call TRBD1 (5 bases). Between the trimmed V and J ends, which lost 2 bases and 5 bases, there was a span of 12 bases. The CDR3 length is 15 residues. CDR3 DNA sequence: TGTGCCAGCAGTTTAACTCAGGGTGGTACCGGGGAGCTGTTTTTT. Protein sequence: CASSLTQGGTGELFF.

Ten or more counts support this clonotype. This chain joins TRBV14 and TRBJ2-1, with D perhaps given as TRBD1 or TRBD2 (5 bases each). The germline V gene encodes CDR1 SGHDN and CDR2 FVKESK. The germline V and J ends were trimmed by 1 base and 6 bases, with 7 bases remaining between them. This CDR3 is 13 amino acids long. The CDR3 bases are TGTGCCAGCAGCCAAGCGAGGGGCAATGAGCAGTTCTTC. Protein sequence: CASSQARGNEQFF.

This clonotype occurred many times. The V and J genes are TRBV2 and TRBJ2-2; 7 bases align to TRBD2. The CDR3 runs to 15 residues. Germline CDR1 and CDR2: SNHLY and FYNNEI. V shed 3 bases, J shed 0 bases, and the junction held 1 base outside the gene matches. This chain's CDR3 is CASSESGTNTGELFF. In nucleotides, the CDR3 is TGTGCCAGCAGTGAGAGCGGGACGAACACCGGGGAGCTGTTTTTT.

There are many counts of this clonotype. DNA of the CDR3: TGTGCCAGCAGTCCTACCGGGACTAGCGGGCCCGGGCAGTACTTC. Residues: CASSPTGTSGPGQYF. The V gene is TRBV12-3 or TRBV12-4, the J gene TRBJ2-7; the match to TRBD2 covers 12 bases. The J segment lost 9 bases and the V segment lost 5 bases, leaving 11 bases of the junction unmatched. The CDR3 runs 15 residues.

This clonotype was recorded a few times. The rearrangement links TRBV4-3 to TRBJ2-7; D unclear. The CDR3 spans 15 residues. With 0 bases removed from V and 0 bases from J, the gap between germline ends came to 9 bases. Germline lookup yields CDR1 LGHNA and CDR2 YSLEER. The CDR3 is CASSQDHRNSYEQYF. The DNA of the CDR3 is TGCGCCAGCAGCCAAGATCACAGAAACTCCTACGAGCAGTACTTC.

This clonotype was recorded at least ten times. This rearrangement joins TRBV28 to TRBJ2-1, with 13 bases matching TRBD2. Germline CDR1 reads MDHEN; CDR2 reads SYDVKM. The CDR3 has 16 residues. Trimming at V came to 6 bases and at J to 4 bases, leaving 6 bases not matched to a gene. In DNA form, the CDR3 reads TGTGCCAGCAGCTTGGGGGGACTAGCGGGATACAATGAGCAGTTCTTC. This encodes CASSLGGLAGYNEQFF. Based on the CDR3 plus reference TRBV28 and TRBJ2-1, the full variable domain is DVKVTQSSRYLVKRTGEKVFLECVQDMDHENMFWYRQDPGLGLRLIYFSYDVKMKEKGDIPEGYSVSREKKERFSLILESASTNQTSMYLCASSLGGLAGYNEQFFGPGTRLTVL.

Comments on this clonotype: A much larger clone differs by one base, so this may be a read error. The CDR3 spells CACRLRGTGLAPSINTGELFF. In nucleotides, the CDR3 is TGTGCCTGCAGACTTAGGGGAACGGGTCTAGCTCCTTCCATCAACACCGGGGAGCTGTTTTTT. This chain joins TRBV6-2 or TRBV6-3 and TRBJ2-2, with D tentatively TRBD1 or TRBD2 (5 bases each). The germline CDR1 and CDR2 sequences are MNHEY and SVGEGT. This CDR3 is built from 21 residues.

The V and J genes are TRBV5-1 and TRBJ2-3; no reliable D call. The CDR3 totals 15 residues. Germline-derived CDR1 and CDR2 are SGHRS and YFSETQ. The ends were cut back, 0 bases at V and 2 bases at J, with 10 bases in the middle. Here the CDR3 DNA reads TGCGCCAGCAGCTTGGCCGTCCAGACCACAGATACGCAGTATTTT. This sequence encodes CASSLAVQTTDTQYF.